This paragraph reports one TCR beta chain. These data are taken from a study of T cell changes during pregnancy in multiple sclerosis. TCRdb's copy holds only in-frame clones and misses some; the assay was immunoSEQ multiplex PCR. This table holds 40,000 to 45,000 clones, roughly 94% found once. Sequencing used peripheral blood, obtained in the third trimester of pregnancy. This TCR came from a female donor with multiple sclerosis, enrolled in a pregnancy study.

The CDR3 reads CAISGYRDEQYF. For the CDR3, the DNA is TGTGCCATCAGTGGGTACAGGGACGAGCAGTACTTC. This rearrangement joins TRBV10-3 to TRBJ2-7; D is perhaps TRBD1 (6 bases). V was trimmed by 4 bases and J by 5 bases, leaving 9 bases between them. Per germline, CDR1 ENHRY and CDR2 SYGVKD. The CDR3 is 12 amino acids.